The clone carrying this TCR beta chain was seen a few times. The sample belongs to a study of shared clonotypes between healthy human individuals. Study-level background: Each donor's CD8 memory used one plate, CD8 naive two, each CD4 subset three.

Every one of the donors was a Caucasian adult that lived in Nashville, Tennessee. Germline V gene data show CDR1 as MGHRA and CDR2 as YSYEKL. The V and J ends lost 5 bases and 2 bases respectively, with 10 bases between them. This CDR3 has 15 residues. The table came from immunoSEQ multiplex PCR; TCRdb's copy has only in-frame clones and leaves some out. The table shows about 1.1 million clones, with approximately 80% occurring only once. The source is a young man in good health. Some clones in this sample may be carry-over from other donors' samples. This chain joins TRBV4-1 and TRBJ2-6; maybe TRBD2 (5 bases). The material sequenced was memory CD4+ T cells from PBMCs. Noted subset: CD45RA-negative fraction. As DNA, the CDR3 is TGCGCCAGCAGCTCATACGGGGCTGGGGCCAACGTCCTGACTTTC. Its protein is CASSSYGAGANVLTF.